A single sample is the source of the 9 T cell receptor beta chains below, sequenced in a study of blood T cell repertoires in COVID-19. TCRdb's table, derived via immunoSEQ multiplex PCR, lists solely in-frame clones and lacks some. This sample has about 180,000 clones, with 70% to 90% found just once. Source material: peripheral blood. These TCRs come from a human donor with active or convalescent COVID-19. The donor label of this sample is uncertain.

The chain couples TRBV18 to TRBJ2-1, with D unclear. CDR3 length equals 17 residues. Per the germline V gene, CDR1 is KGHSH and CDR2 is LQKENI. Trimming took off 3 bases at V and 2 bases at J, with 17 bases between the two ends. The CDR3 protein is CASSPVMSGVTYNEQFF. The CDR3 DNA sequence: TGTGCCAGCTCACCCGTGATGTCTGGAGTTACCTACAATGAGCAGTTCTTC. Supplemented by reference TRBV18 and TRBJ2-1, the full variable domain reads NAGVMQNPRHLVRRRGQEARLRCSPMKGHSHVYWYRQLPEEGLKFMVYLQKENIIDESGMPKERFSAEFPKEGPSILRIQQVVRGDSAAYFCASSPVMSGVTYNEQFFGPGTRLTVL.

The chain couples TRBV27 to TRBJ2-1; 9 nucleotides line up with TRBD1. V lost 6 bases and J lost 3; bases outside the gene matches: 3. This CDR3 comprises 14 residues. The germline V gene has CDR1 MNHEY and CDR2 SMNVEV (reference sequence). DNA of the CDR3: TGTGCCAGCAGCCCGGGACAGGGCTACAATGAGCAGTTCTTC. It codes for CASSPGQGYNEQFF.

The chain links TRBV7-7 to TRBJ2-7, with D tentatively TRBD2 (6 bases). CDR3 length: 16 residues. Trimming took 4 bases from V and 2 from J, leaving 18 bases between them. The germline gives CDR1 SSHAT, CDR2 FNYEAQ (reference sequence). CDR3 loop: CASSSRPGDPAYEQYF. CDR3 DNA: TGTGCCAGCAGCTCTCGACCGGGAGACCCGGCCTACGAGCAGTACTTC.

V gene TRBV28 combines with J gene TRBJ2-7; the D gene is possibly TRBD2 (7 bases). Germline lookup yields CDR1 MDHEN and CDR2 SYDVKM. This CDR3 is built from 12 residues. V lost 10 bases, J lost 9 bases, and 19 bases lay in between. This CDR3 reads CATRQGGVAQYF. The CDR3, as DNA: TGTGCCACCCGTCAAGGGGGGGTGGCGCAGTACTTC.

Only one count was recorded for this clone. V is TRBV7-2 and J is TRBJ2-1, with 8 nucleotides matching TRBD1. J lost 7 bases, V lost 5 bases, and 1 base had no gene match. This CDR3 spans 12 amino acids. Germline V gene sequence: CDR1 SGHTA, CDR2 FQGNSA. The chain's CDR3 is CASSRDRNEQFF. The CDR3 nucleotides are TGTGCCAGCAGCCGGGACAGGAATGAGCAGTTCTTC.

V gene TRBV6-5 combines with J gene TRBJ1-5; D is ambiguous. The CDR3 sequence is 14 residues long. Trimming took off 5 bases at V and 6 bases at J, with 14 bases between the two ends. In germline, CDR1 is MNHEY, CDR2 SVGAGI. The CDR3 sequence: CASSNRGLAQPQHF. Here the CDR3 DNA reads TGTGCCAGCAGTAACCGGGGTCTGGCTCAGCCCCAGCATTTT.

This chain links TRBV19 with TRBJ1-6; D remains unclear. V gave up 3 bases and J gave up 7 bases, with 13 bases separating them. This CDR3 has 15 amino acids. Germline V gene lookup returns CDR1 LNHDA and CDR2 SQIVND (reference sequence). The CDR3 protein is CASSIVGEGNSPLHF. The CDR3 nucleotides read TGTGCCAGTAGTATTGTCGGGGAGGGCAATTCACCCCTCCACTTT.

In this sample, this clone turned up many times. CDR3 in DNA: TGTGCCAGCAGCTTGCAGAGGGTCAACTATGGCTACACCTTC. It is translated as CASSLQRVNYGYTF. The V gene is TRBV5-6, the J gene TRBJ1-2, with no clear D. V lost 1 base and J 2 bases, leaving 9 bases between the germline ends. Germline assignment: CDR1 SGHDT and CDR2 YYEEEE. The length of the CDR3 is 14 residues.

In the case of this clone: Other DNA sequences from this sample encode an identical CDR3 as well. This chain connects TRBV20-1 to TRBJ1-2, with 8 bases that match TRBD1. The V and J ends lost 6 bases and 5 bases, in that order; junction bases with no gene match: 2. The CDR3 is 11 amino acids. Per the germline V gene, CDR1 is DFQATT and CDR2 is SNEGSKA (reference sequence). CDR3 sequence reads: CSARTGYGYTF. The CDR3 region has the DNA TGCAGTGCCAGGACAGGGTATGGCTACACCTTC.